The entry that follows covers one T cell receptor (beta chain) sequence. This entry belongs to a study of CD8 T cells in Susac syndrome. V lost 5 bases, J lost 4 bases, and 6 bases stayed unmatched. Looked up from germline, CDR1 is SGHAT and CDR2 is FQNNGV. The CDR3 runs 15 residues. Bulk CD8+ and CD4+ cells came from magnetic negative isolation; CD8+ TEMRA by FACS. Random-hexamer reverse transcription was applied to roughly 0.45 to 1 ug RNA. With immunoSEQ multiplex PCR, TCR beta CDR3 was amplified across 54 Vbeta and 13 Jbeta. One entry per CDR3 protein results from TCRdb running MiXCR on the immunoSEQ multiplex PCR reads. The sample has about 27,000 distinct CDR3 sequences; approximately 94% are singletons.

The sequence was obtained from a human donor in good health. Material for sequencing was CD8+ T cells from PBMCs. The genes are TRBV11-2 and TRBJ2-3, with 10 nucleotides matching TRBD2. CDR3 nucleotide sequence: TGTGCCAGCAGCCCACAGCGGGGGGGAGCAGATACGCAGTATTTT. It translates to CASSPQRGGADTQYF.